Below, one TCR beta chain is given with its context. Its antigen is unknown. Data came from immunoSEQ multiplex PCR; TCRdb stores just in-frame clones and leaves some out. The table has about 94,000 clones, 89% seen once. The CDR3 has 14 residues. The J segment lost 1 base and the V segment lost 2 bases, leaving 5 bases of the junction unmatched. From germline, CDR1 is GTSNPN and CDR2 SVGIG (reference sequence). Time point: week 47, end of study. Alongside topical imiquimod, each dose of vaccine comprised 300 ug of mutant IDH1 20-mer peptide. These data originate in a study of a mutant IDH1 vaccine in newly diagnosed glioma. Background on the study: Of treated patients, around 60% were men and roughly 40% women, averaging about 40 years. Those enrolled had earlier been treated with radiotherapy, temozolomide, or both, mostly both. At week 35 came visit V12, and visit V13 followed at week 47. Study results and caveats: Of the patients, 80% to 95% had vaccine-induced immune responses.

The material sequenced was PBMCs, taken from a glioma patient whose treatment included an IDH1 peptide vaccine. This clonotype was obtained from a woman aged 50 to 60 with glioma. The chain carries TRBV30 and TRBJ2-7; the match to TRBD1 covers 7 bases. CDR3 DNA: TGTGCCTGGAGTTGGGCAGGGGGATCCTACGAGCAGTACTTC. Translation gives CAWSWAGGSYEQYF.